This T cell receptor beta chain was identified in a study of cytomegalovirus exposure and HLA in healthy donors. General study points: The study flagged about 160 TCR beta chains as cytomegalovirus-associated. TCR beta chains associated with HLA were, in a later analysis, more clonally expanded than equally common others.

This PCR relied on a set of 60 Vbeta primers and 13 Jbeta primers. Clones were sequenced by immunoSEQ multiplex PCR, and TCRdb holds only the in-frame ones, with some missing. This repertoire shows about 210,000 clones, 60% to 80% found once; its top ten account for approximately 1.8%. Of note for this clone: No antigen is known for it.

In germline, CDR1 is SGHVS, CDR2 FQNEAQ. Losses at the gene ends were 1 base for V and 2 bases for J; bases not matched to a gene: 5. The CDR3 sequence is 17 residues long. Sequences were obtained from PBMCs. V and J are TRBV7-8 and TRBJ2-3; 11 nucleotides line up with TRBD2. The source of this sequence is a male donor in good health and CMV-seronegative. The CDR3 nucleotides are TGTGCCAGCAGCTTAGGGAGACTAGCGGGGCCCACAGATACGCAGTATTTT. Encoded protein: CASSLGRLAGPTDTQYF.